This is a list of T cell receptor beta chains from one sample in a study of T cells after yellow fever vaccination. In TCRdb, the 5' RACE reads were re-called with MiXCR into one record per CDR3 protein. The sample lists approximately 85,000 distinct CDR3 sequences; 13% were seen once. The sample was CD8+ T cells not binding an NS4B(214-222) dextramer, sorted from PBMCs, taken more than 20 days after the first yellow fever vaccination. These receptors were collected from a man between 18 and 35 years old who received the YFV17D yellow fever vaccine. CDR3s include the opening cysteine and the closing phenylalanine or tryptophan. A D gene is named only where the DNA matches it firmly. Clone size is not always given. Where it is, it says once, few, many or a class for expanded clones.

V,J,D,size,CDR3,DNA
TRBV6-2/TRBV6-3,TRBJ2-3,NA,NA,CASSSPGRTDTQYF,TGTGCCAGCAGTTCCCCCGGGCGCACAGATACGCAGTATTTT
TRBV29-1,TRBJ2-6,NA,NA,CSVLVISGANVLTF,TGCAGCGTTCTTGTGATTTCTGGGGCCAACGTCCTGACTTTC
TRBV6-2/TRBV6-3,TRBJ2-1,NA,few,CASSYESGGANNEQFF,TGTGCCAGCAGTTACGAAAGCGGCGGGGCTAACAATGAGCAGTTCTTC
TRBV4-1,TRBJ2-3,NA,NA,CASSPLDSDTDTQYF,TGCGCCAGCAGCCCTTTGGACAGCGACACAGATACGCAGTATTTT
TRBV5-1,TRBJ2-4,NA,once,CASSLVVGIAKNIQYF,TGCGCCAGCAGCTTGGTTGTGGGAATAGCCAAAAACATTCAGTACTTC
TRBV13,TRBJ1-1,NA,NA,CASSLEGNTEAFF,TGTGCCAGCAGCTTGGAAGGGAACACTGAAGCTTTCTTT
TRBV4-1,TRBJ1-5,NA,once,CASSHPLGDNQPQHF,TGCGCCAGCAGCCATCCCCTGGGAGACAATCAGCCCCAGCATTTT
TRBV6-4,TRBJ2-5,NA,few,CASSDRTGETQYF,TGTGCCAGCAGTGACCGGACCGGAGAGACCCAGTACTTC
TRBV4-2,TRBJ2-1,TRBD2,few,CASSQVTSGGVVEQFF,TGTGCCAGCAGCCAAGTGACTAGCGGGGGGGTTGTTGAGCAGTTCTTC
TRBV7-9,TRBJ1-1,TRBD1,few,CASSLGDSPNTEAFF,TGTGCCAGCAGCTTAGGGGACAGCCCGAACACTGAAGCTTTCTTT
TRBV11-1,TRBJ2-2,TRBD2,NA,CASSLVASGATGELFF,TGTGCCAGCAGCTTAGTGGCTAGCGGGGCCACCGGGGAGCTGTTTTTT
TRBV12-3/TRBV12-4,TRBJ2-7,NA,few,CASSFRETYEQYF,TGTGCCAGCAGTTTTAGGGAGACTTACGAGCAGTACTTC
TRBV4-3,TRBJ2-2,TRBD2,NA,CASSQVIGGGADGELFF,TGCGCCAGCAGCCAAGTAATCGGCGGGGGGGCCGACGGGGAGCTGTTTTTT
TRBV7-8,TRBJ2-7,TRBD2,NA,CASSKVAAGVYEQYF,TGTGCCAGCAGCAAGGTAGCAGCGGGGGTTTACGAGCAGTACTTC
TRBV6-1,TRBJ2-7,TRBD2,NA,CASSPTGTSGAYEQYF,TGTGCCAGCAGTCCTACCGGGACTAGCGGGGCCTACGAGCAGTACTTC
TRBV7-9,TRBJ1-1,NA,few,CASSPRHAEAFF,TGTGCCAGCAGCCCTCGACACGCTGAAGCTTTCTTT
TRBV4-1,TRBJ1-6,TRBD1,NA,CASSQDGTGNSPLHF,TGCGCCAGCAGCCAAGACGGGACAGGGAATTCACCCCTCCACTTT
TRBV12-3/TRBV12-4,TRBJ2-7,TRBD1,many,CASSPSGTVFPYEQYF,TGTGCCAGCAGCCCCTCGGGGACAGTTTTCCCCTACGAGCAGTACTTC
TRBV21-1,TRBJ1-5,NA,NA,CASTPYFREGEVDQPQHF,TGTGCCAGCACCCCCTACTTCCGGGAAGGGGAAGTAGATCAGCCCCAGCATTTT
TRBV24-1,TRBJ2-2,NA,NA,CATSDAPHTGRPGELFF,TGTGCCACCAGTGATGCGCCCCATACAGGGCGGCCCGGGGAGCTGTTTTTT
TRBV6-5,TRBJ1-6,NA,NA,CASSYGGYDSPLHF,TGTGCCAGCAGTTACGGGGGTTACGATTCACCCCTCCACTTT
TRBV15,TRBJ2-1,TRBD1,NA,CATGTASYNEQFF,TGTGCCACCGGGACAGCATCTTACAATGAGCAGTTCTTC
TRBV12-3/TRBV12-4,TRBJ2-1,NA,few,CASNPLPGWEQFF,TGTGCCAGCAACCCCCTTCCCGGATGGGAGCAGTTCTTC
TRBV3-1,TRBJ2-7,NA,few,CASSQEGSGPNSYEQYF,TGTGCCAGCAGCCAAGAGGGTAGCGGACCTAACTCCTACGAGCAGTACTTC
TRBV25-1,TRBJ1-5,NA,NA,CASSGHSNQPQHF,TGTGCCAGCAGTGGCCATAGCAATCAGCCCCAGCATTTT
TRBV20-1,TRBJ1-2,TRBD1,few,CSAAPGTGIAYGYTF,TGCAGTGCCGCCCCCGGGACAGGGATCGCCTATGGCTACACCTTC
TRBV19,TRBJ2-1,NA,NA,CASREGVTSYNEQFF,TGTGCCAGTAGGGAAGGGGTGACTTCCTACAATGAGCAGTTCTTC
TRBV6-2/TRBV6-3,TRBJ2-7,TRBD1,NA,CASTPGQGYYEQYF,TGTGCCAGCACGCCGGGACAGGGGTACTACGAGCAGTACTTC
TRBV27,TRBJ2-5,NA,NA,CASSQGLGQETQYF,TGTGCCAGCAGTCAGGGGTTGGGACAAGAGACCCAGTACTTC
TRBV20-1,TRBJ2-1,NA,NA,CSARSRENNEQFF,TGCAGTGCTAGAAGCAGGGAAAACAATGAGCAGTTCTTC
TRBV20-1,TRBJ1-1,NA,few,CSASAGAWTLAFF,TGCAGTGCTAGTGCAGGGGCCTGGACCCTAGCTTTCTTT
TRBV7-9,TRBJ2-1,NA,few,CASSPRYNEQFF,TGTGCCAGCAGCCCAAGATACAATGAGCAGTTCTTC
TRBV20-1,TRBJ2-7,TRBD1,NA,CSARDRDRPYEQYF,TGCAGTGCTAGAGACCGGGACAGACCCTACGAGCAGTACTTC
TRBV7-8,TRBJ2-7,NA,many,CASSFGGSYEQYF,TGTGCCAGCAGCTTCGGGGGCTCCTACGAGCAGTACTTC
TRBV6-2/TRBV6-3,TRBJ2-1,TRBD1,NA,CASIPLRGQGYNEQFF,TGTGCCAGCATTCCACTCCGGGGACAGGGCTACAATGAGCAGTTCTTC
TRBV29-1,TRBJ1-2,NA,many,CSVDDDRRTPNYGYTF,TGCAGCGTCGACGACGACAGGCGGACCCCAAACTATGGCTACACCTTC
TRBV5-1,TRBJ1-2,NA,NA,CASSLAGDLSTF,TGCGCCAGCAGCTTGGCGGGGGATCTGTCCACCTTC
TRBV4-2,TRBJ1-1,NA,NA,CASSPLQGYTEAFF,TGTGCCAGCAGCCCGTTACAGGGATACACTGAAGCTTTCTTT
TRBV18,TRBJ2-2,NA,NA,CASSLYRGNTGELFF,TGTGCCAGCTCACTCTACCGGGGGAACACCGGGGAGCTGTTTTTT
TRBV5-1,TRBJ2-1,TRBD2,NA,CASSWGRLAGKDEQFF,TGCGCCAGCAGCTGGGGCCGACTAGCGGGGAAGGATGAGCAGTTCTTC
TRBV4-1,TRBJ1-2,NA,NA,CASSRRTGKGYTF,TGCGCCAGCAGCCGTCGGACCGGGAAGGGCTACACCTTC
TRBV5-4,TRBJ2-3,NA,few,CASAGDTQYF,TGTGCCAGCGCTGGAGATACGCAGTATTTT
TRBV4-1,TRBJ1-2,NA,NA,CASSQEAGGGYGYTF,TGCGCCAGCAGCCAAGAGGCGGGGGGCGGCTATGGCTACACCTTC
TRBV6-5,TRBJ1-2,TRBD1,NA,CASSYGTGAYGYTF,TGTGCCAGCAGTTACGGGACAGGGGCCTATGGCTACACCTTC
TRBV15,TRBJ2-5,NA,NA,CATSRVSGTETQYF,TGTGCCACCAGCAGAGTGTCAGGGACCGAGACCCAGTACTTC
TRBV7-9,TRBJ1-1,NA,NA,CATTTVNTEAFF,TGTGCCACCACGACAGTTAACACTGAAGCTTTCTTT
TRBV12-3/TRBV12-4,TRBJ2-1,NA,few,CASSSGGQSEQFF,TGTGCCAGCAGTTCAGGGGGGCAAAGTGAGCAGTTCTTC
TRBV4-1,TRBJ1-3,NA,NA,CASSQDVRTYGNTIYF,TGCGCCAGCAGCCAAGATGTTCGAACGTACGGAAACACCATATATTTT
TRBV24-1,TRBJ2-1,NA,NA,CATSGNPNRDNEQFF,TGTGCCACCAGTGGCAATCCTAACAGAGACAATGAGCAGTTCTTC
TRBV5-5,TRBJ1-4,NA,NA,CASSLDWATNEKLFF,TGTGCCAGCAGCTTGGACTGGGCAACTAATGAAAAACTGTTTTTT
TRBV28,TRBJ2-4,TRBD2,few,CASSAPAGAPNIQYF,TGTGCCAGCAGTGCCCCAGCGGGGGCCCCAAACATTCAGTACTTC
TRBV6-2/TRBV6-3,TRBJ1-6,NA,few,CASSGWTSSYNSPLHF,TGTGCCAGCAGTGGTTGGACGTCCTCCTATAATTCACCCCTCCACTTT
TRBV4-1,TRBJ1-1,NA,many,CASSPAGGPEAFF,TGCGCCAGCAGCCCAGCGGGAGGGCCTGAAGCTTTCTTT
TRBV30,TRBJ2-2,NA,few,CAWGKLDGELFF,TGTGCCTGGGGGAAATTGGACGGGGAGCTGTTTTTT
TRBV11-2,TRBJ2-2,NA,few,CASSPDVTGELFF,TGTGCCAGCAGTCCCGACGTGACCGGGGAGCTGTTTTTT
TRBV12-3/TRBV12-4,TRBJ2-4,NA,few,CASSSPNVAAKNIQYF,TGTGCCAGCAGTTCACCGAACGTTGCGGCCAAAAACATTCAGTACTTC
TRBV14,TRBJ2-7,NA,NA,CASSQRLYEQYF,TGTGCCAGCAGCCAACGCCTCTACGAGCAGTACTTC
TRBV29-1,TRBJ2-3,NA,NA,CSVDEDSPFTDTQYF,TGCAGCGTTGATGAGGACAGTCCCTTCACAGATACGCAGTATTTT
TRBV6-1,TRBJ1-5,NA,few,CASSEPAGYSNQPQHF,TGTGCCAGCAGTGAACCCGCAGGGTATAGCAATCAGCCCCAGCATTTT